This T cell receptor (beta chain) derives from a study of blood T cells in healthy people across ages. Every donor gave ten milliliters of peripheral blood. Primed by a sample-barcoded 5' primer and a J-beta primer mix, a second PCR proceeded for 7 to 11 cycles. Each cDNA molecule was tagged by a template-switch adaptor that had 12 random nucleotides. TCRdb used MiXCR to reprocess the 5' RACE reads, holding one entry per CDR3 protein. The sample contains around 800,000 distinct CDR3 sequences, around 45% of which appear only once. Study results and limitations: Because sorting was not performed, PBMCs prevented conclusive naive versus antigen-experienced comparison.

This clonotype was detected a few times. Its antigen is still unknown. CDR1 and CDR2 from the germline V gene are SQVTM and ANQGSEA. The CDR3 contains 16 residues. Material: blood. The chain employs TRBV29-1 and TRBJ2-1; no clear D gene. With the DNA end fitting TRBJ2-7 better, the J assignment may be wrong. This TCR derives from a man aged 55 to 70 in good health. The CDR3: CSVEKLRTELINEQYF. CDR3 DNA: TGCAGCGTTGAAAAGCTCCGGACGGAGCTTATCAATGAGCAGTACTTC.